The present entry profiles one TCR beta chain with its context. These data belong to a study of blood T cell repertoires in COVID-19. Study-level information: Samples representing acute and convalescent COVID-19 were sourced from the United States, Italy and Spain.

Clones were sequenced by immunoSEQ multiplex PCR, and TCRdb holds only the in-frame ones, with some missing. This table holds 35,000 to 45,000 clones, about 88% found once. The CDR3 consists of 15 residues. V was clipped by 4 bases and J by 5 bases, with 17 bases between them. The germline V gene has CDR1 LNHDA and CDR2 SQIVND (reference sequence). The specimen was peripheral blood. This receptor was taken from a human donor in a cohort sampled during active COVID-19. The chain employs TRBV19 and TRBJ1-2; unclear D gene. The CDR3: CASSTTARGGYGYTF. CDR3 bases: TGTGCCAGTAGTACCACCGCCCGGGGTGGGTATGGCTACACCTTC. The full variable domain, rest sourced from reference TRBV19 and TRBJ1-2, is DGGITQSPKYLFRKEGQNVTLSCEQNLNHDAMYWYRQDPGQGLRLIYYSQIVNDFQKGDIAEGYSVSREKKESFPLTVTSAQKNPTAFYLCASSTTARGGYGYTFGSGTRLTVV.